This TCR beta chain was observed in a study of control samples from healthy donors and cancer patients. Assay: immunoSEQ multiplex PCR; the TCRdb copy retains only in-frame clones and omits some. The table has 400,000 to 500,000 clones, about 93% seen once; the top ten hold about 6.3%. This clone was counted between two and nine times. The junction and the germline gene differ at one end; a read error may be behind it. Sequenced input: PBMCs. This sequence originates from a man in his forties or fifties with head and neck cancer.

CDR3 bases: TGTGCCAGCAGCGAAGGGACTACCCAAACCTCGTACAATGAGCAGTTCTTC. Its protein is CASSEGTTQTSYNEQFF. The chain joins TRBV6-1 to TRBJ2-1; 7 bases map to TRBD2. The CDR3 has 17 residues. Germline assignment: CDR1 MNHNS and CDR2 SASEGT.